The 28 T cell receptor beta chains below were found in one sample sequenced in a study of shared clonotypes between healthy human individuals. Sequencing was performed with immunoSEQ multiplex PCR; in TCRdb, only in-frame clones are kept and a portion is missing. The sample consists of 180,000 or so clones, 90% to 95% of them appearing once. Source material: naive CD4+ T cells sorted from blood. Subset denoted: CD45RA+ positively selected. These receptor sequences come from a woman in her 30s in good health.

This clone was seen once. The rearrangement joins TRBV14 to TRBJ1-1; D unclear. The germline V gene encodes CDR1 SGHDN and CDR2 FVKESK. Trimming pared 6 bases from V and 11 bases from J, leaving 16 bases between. The CDR3 totals 12 residues. CDR3 coding DNA: TGTGCCAGCAGTCACAATACTGGACGGGCTTTCTTT. Translated: CASSHNTGRAFF.

The rearrangement joins TRBV19 to TRBJ2-2, with D possibly matching TRBD2 (6 bases). Trimming removed 1 base at V and 5 bases at J, with 8 bases between. CDR3 size: 14 residues. CDR1 is LNHDA, CDR2 SQIVND, per germline (reference sequence). CDR3 region: CASSIAGGTGELFF. Written as DNA, the CDR3 is TGTGCCAGTAGTATAGCTGGGGGGACCGGGGAGCTGTTTTTT.

The count of this clone is one. In DNA, the CDR3 is TGTGCCAGCAGTACCACAGGGACTGGCGGTTATGGCTACACCTTC. Amino acids: CASSTTGTGGYGYTF. The chain has TRBV27 and TRBJ1-2; D possibly corresponds to TRBD1 (6 bases). Per germline, CDR1 MNHEY and CDR2 SMNVEV (reference sequence). V was pared by 5 bases and J by 5 bases, with 18 bases between. This CDR3 is built from 15 residues.

This clone showed up just a few times. The genes are TRBV10-1 and TRBJ2-7; 7 bases map to TRBD2. The V segment lost 0 bases and the J segment 6 bases; nucleotides outside the gene matches: 8. Germline assignment: CDR1 WNHNN and CDR2 SYGVQD (reference sequence). The CDR3 contains 15 residues. This CDR3 reads CASSESGEGRGEQYF. DNA for the CDR3: TGCGCCAGCAGTGAGTCCGGGGAGGGCCGGGGCGAGCAGTACTTC.

The chain links TRBV6-4 to TRBJ2-3, with 11 bases fitting TRBD2. The ends lost 5 bases at V and 5 bases at J; junction bases unmatched: 6. Germline values: CDR1 MRHNA, CDR2 SNTAGT. The CDR3 has 15 amino acids. The CDR3 region has the DNA TGTGCCAGCAGTACCCTACTAGCGGGAGTAGATACGCAGTATTTT. This codes for CASSTLLAGVDTQYF.

The genes are TRBV5-5 and TRBJ2-1; 9 bases fit TRBD1. The germline V gene encodes CDR1 SGHKS and CDR2 YYEKEE (reference sequence). J lost 10 bases, V lost 4 bases, and 6 bases had no gene match. CDR3 size: 13 residues. The CDR3 DNA follows: TGTGCCAGCAGCGGGGACAGGGACAGCGAGCAGTTCTTC. This translates into CASSGDRDSEQFF.

The rearrangement uses TRBV5-4 and TRBJ2-7; no firm D call. Trimming left V 0 bases short and J 3 bases short, with 10 bases between. This CDR3 contains 14 residues. Germline V lookup: CDR1 SGHNT, CDR2 YYREEE (reference sequence). CDR3: CASSLGAGVYEQYF. The CDR3 coding sequence is TGTGCCAGCAGCTTGGGAGCTGGGGTCTACGAGCAGTACTTC.

The chain uses TRBV28 and TRBJ2-7; D not certain. This CDR3 region has 13 residues. V was shortened by 2 bases and J by 6 bases, with 11 bases between the two germline ends. Germline V CDR1 and CDR2: MDHEN, SYDVKM. CDR3 amino acids: CASSLNPSREQYF. CDR3 DNA sequence: TGTGCCAGCAGTTTAAATCCATCACGCGAGCAGTACTTC. The full variable domain, completed using reference TRBV28 and TRBJ2-7, is DVKVTQSSRYLVKRTGEKVFLECVQDMDHENMFWYRQDPGLGLRLIYFSYDVKMKEKGDIPEGYSVSREKKERFSLILESASTNQTSMYLCASSLNPSREQYFGPGTRLTVT.

The CDR3 region has the DNA TGTGCCAGCAGCTTAGATCTCGGAGTTTACAATGAGCAGTTCTTC. This translates into CASSLDLGVYNEQFF. This rearrangement joins TRBV11-2 to TRBJ2-1; D gene uncertain. V was cut by 0 bases and J by 4 bases, with 10 bases left in between. Germline CDR1 is SGHAT and CDR2 is FQNNGV. The CDR3 is made up of 15 amino acids. The full variable domain, rest sourced from reference TRBV11-2 and TRBJ2-1, is EAGVAQSPRYKIIEKRQSVAFWCNPISGHATLYWYQQILGQGPKLLIQFQNNGVVDDSQLPKDRFSAERLKGVDSTLKIQPAKLEDSAVYLCASSLDLGVYNEQFFGPGTRLTVL.

V usage is TRBV10-3 and J usage is TRBJ1-6; D is perhaps TRBD1 (5 bases). V lost 0 bases and J lost 9, with 15 bases in between. The germline V gene has CDR1 ENHRY and CDR2 SYGVKD. The CDR3 contains 16 residues. CDR3 residues: CAISESKQVVASPLHF. The CDR3 DNA sequence: TGTGCCATCAGTGAGTCAAAACAGGTCGTGGCTTCACCCCTCCACTTT.

This chain links TRBV19 with TRBJ2-7; TRBD1 might be the D (6 bases). Germline V gene sequence: CDR1 LNHDA, CDR2 SQIVND (reference sequence). The CDR3 is 15 amino acids. V lost 2 bases to trimming and J lost 0 bases, with 11 bases between them. CDR3 in DNA: TGTGCCAGTAGTATACAGGGGCTGAGCTCCTACGAGCAGTACTTC. Translated, it gives CASSIQGLSSYEQYF.

This chain connects TRBV27 to TRBJ2-7, with a weak D call TRBD1 (6 bases). Germline CDR1 is MNHEY and CDR2 is SMNVEV (reference sequence). The CDR3 has 19 amino acids. V lost 4 bases to trimming and J lost 5 bases, with 30 bases between them. CDR3 in DNA: TGTGCCAGCAGTTCTCCTTCCGGGACATCCAAGTTCAAAAAAGACGAGCAGTACTTC. Its protein is CASSSPSGTSKFKKDEQYF.

The V gene is TRBV28, the J gene TRBJ1-2; possible D gene TRBD1, 5 bases. V was trimmed by 5 bases and J by 3 bases, leaving 13 bases between them. Germline V gene data show CDR1 as MDHEN and CDR2 as SYDVKM. CDR3 size: 14 residues. The CDR3 nucleotides read TGTGCCAGCAGTCCCCCGAAGGGGCACTATGGCTACACCTTC. It codes for CASSPPKGHYGYTF.

V usage is TRBV18 and J usage is TRBJ2-7; D is possibly TRBD2 (6 bases). The germline V and J ends were trimmed by 1 base and 0 bases, with 13 bases remaining between them. Germline V gene sequence: CDR1 KGHSH, CDR2 LQKENI. CDR3 length: 16 residues. DNA of the CDR3: TGTGCCAGCTCACCACTTCCCAGCGGGTACTCCTACGAGCAGTACTTC. Translation: CASSPLPSGYSYEQYF.

The chain combines TRBV5-1 with TRBJ2-5, with 8 bases aligning to TRBD2. The J call could be wrong; TRBJ2-7 is a better fit for the DNA end. The CDR3 totals 15 residues. CDR1 is SGHRS, CDR2 YFSETQ, per germline. The CDR3 DNA sequence: TGCGCCAGCAGCTTGGTTAGCGGGAACTCCTACGAGCAGTACTTC. Protein product: CASSLVSGNSYEQYF.

The chain links TRBV19 to TRBJ2-5; TRBD1 agrees at 7 bases. J gave up 4 bases and V 6 bases, and 11 bases lay outside the gene matches. The CDR3 has 15 amino acids. Germline CDR1 and CDR2: LNHDA and SQIVND (reference sequence). CDR3 nucleotide sequence: TGTGCCAGTAGCCGGACAGGAGACGAGGGAGAGACCCAGTACTTC. It specifies CASSRTGDEGETQYF.

The rearrangement joins TRBV7-9 to TRBJ2-7, with TRBD2 identical over 8 bases. Germline V gene data show CDR1 as SEHNR and CDR2 as FQNEAQ (reference sequence). This CDR3 comprises 17 residues. Trimming cost V 3 bases and J 2 bases; bases outside gene matches: 12. The CDR3, as DNA: TGTGCCAGCAGCTTGAACTCGGCCAGCGGGAGCCCCTACGAGCAGTACTTC. Its translation is CASSLNSASGSPYEQYF.

The chain carries TRBV25-1 and TRBJ2-7, with 8 bases identical to TRBD2. This CDR3 spans 16 amino acids. Trimming removed 0 bases from V and 0 bases from J; junction bases left unmatched: 4. Looked up from germline, CDR1 is MGHDK and CDR2 is SYGVNS. The CDR3 nucleotides are TGTGCCAGCAGTGAATATAAGCGGGGGAGCTCCTACGAGCAGTACTTC. It translates to CASSEYKRGSSYEQYF.

This chain uses TRBV19 with TRBJ1-2; a weak D match, TRBD1 (5 bases). The CDR3 runs to 13 residues. Germline CDR1 and CDR2: LNHDA and SQIVND (reference sequence). Between the trimmed V and J ends, which lost 4 bases and 8 bases, there was a span of 14 bases. CDR3 coding DNA: TGTGCCAGTAGTAACCGGGGACTGGGCGGCTACACCTTC. Amino acid sequence: CASSNRGLGGYTF.

V usage is TRBV6-5 and J usage is TRBJ2-7; the match to TRBD1 covers 9 bases. The J segment lost 2 bases and the V segment lost 2 bases, leaving 4 bases of the junction unmatched. The germline V gene has CDR1 MNHEY and CDR2 SVGAGI. This CDR3 is built from 15 residues. The CDR3 sequence is CASSYGGQGPYEQYF. The CDR3 DNA is TGTGCCAGCAGTTACGGGGGACAGGGCCCCTACGAGCAGTACTTC.

The chain carries TRBV27 and TRBJ1-2; 9 bases are a match to TRBD1. V shed 5 bases, J shed 3 bases, and the junction held 16 bases outside the gene matches. The CDR3 totals 18 residues. The germline V gene encodes CDR1 MNHEY and CDR2 SMNVEV (reference sequence). CDR3 region: CASSPEAQGASSYYGYTF. In DNA, the CDR3 is TGTGCCAGCAGTCCCGAGGCACAGGGGGCATCCAGCTACTATGGCTACACCTTC.

This sequence joins TRBV6-7 and TRBJ2-7; D not certain. TRBV6-7 is assigned to the ORF class and has an uncertain function. The CDR3 runs to 16 residues. Deletions cut 2 bases from V and 3 bases from J, with 17 bases between. CDR3 nucleotide sequence: TGTGCCAGCAGTTACCCCCAGTTCCCCACCGGCTACGAGCAGTACTTC. Translating gives CASSYPQFPTGYEQYF.

This clone was counted a single time. This chain connects TRBV4-2 to TRBJ1-2; 8 bases map to TRBD1. The CDR3 has 14 amino acids. V lost 6 bases and J lost 7; bases outside the gene matches: 10. Germline assignment: CDR1 LGHNA and CDR2 YNFKEQ. The CDR3 sequence is CASREGQAVGGYTF. The DNA for the CDR3 is TGTGCCAGCAGGGAGGGACAGGCCGTGGGTGGCTACACCTTC.

The rearrangement joins TRBV4-1 to TRBJ2-1, with D perhaps TRBD2 (5 bases). The V end lost 0 bases, the J end lost 8 bases, and 17 bases lay between the germline ends. This CDR3 comprises 16 residues. Germline lookup yields CDR1 MGHRA and CDR2 YSYEKL. This CDR3 is CASSQDWLAGSHEQFF. The CDR3 bases are TGCGCCAGCAGCCAAGATTGGCTAGCTGGTTCCCATGAGCAGTTCTTC.

The chain is built from TRBV5-8 and TRBJ1-1, with D unresolved. Germline CDR1 is SGHTS and CDR2 is YDEGEE. V dropped 5 bases and J dropped 7 bases, with 18 bases sitting between them. The CDR3 is made up of 14 amino acids. This chain's CDR3 is CASSSTLVPGEAFF. The CDR3 DNA follows: TGTGCCAGCAGTTCCACCTTGGTTCCGGGTGAAGCTTTCTTT.

The V gene is TRBV16, the J gene TRBJ2-7; 8 positions agree with TRBD1. Losses at the gene ends were 5 bases for V and 9 bases for J; bases not matched to a gene: 12. This CDR3 is built from 14 residues. Germline CDR1 is KGHSY and CDR2 is FQNENV. The chain's CDR3 is CASSTRDRILGQYF. CDR3 in DNA: TGTGCCAGCAGCACCCGGGACAGGATCCTAGGGCAGTACTTC.

The V call is TRBV18, the J call TRBJ1-1; D unclear. Germline CDR1 KGHSH, CDR2 LQKENI. This CDR3 comprises 16 residues. V dropped 2 bases and J dropped 0 bases, with 13 bases sitting between them. The CDR3 sequence: CASSPARQEVNTEAFF. CDR3 bases: TGTGCCAGCTCACCAGCACGTCAGGAGGTGAACACTGAAGCTTTCTTT.

About this clone itself: Germline and junction disagree at one end, which may indicate a read error. The chain joins TRBV7-9 to TRBJ1-2, with D maybe TRBD1 (6 bases). Per germline, CDR1 SEHNR and CDR2 FQNEAQ (reference sequence). The CDR3 runs 12 residues. CDR3 nucleotides: TGTGCCAGCAGCGAAACGGGGGCGCGGGCCCTCTTC. This codes for CASSETGARALF.